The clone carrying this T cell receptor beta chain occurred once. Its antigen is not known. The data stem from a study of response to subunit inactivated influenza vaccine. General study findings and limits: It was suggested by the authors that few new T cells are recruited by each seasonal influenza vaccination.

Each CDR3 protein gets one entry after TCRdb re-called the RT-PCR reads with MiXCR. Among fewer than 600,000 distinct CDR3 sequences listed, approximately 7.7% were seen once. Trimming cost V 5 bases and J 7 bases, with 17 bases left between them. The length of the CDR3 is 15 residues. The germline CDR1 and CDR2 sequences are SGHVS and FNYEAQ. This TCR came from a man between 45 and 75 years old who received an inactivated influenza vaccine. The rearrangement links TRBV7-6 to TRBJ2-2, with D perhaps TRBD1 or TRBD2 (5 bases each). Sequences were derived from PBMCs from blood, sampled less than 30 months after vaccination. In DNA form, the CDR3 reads TGTGCCAGCAGCCTAAAAGCCGGGGCGGGCGGGGAGCTGTTTTTT. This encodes CASSLKAGAGGELFF.